The clone carrying this T cell receptor (beta chain) is a singleton in its sample. This sample's time point: persistent/refractory GD, antithyroid drugs over 5 years with positive TRAb. PBMC RNA was the source of the TCR library. The V end lost 4 bases, the J end lost 5 bases, and 13 bases lay between the germline ends. The CDR3 has 13 amino acids. CDR1 SQVTM and CDR2 ANQGSEA come from the germline V gene. These data originate in a study of regulatory T cells in long-lasting Graves disease. Both iRepertoire HTBI primers and Arm-PCR of CDR3 regions were used to build the TCR beta libraries. Using its own MiXCR run on the multiplex PCR reads, TCRdb lists one record per CDR3 protein. The repertoire holds approximately 470,000 distinct CDR3 sequences, with about a fifth as singletons.

The source material was peripheral blood mononuclear cells (PBMCs), sampled when the disease was refractory, from a patient treated with antithyroid drugs. J is TRBJ2-3 and V is TRBV29-1, with a tentative D call TRBD2 (7 bases). This clonotype originated in a female donor with Graves disease. Here the CDR3 reads CSVGRGAVDTQYF. The CDR3 DNA reads TGCAGCGTTGGACGGGGGGCCGTAGATACGCAGTATTTT.